Below are 26 T cell receptor beta chains sequenced from a single sample in a study of CD8+CD57+ T cells in acquired aplastic anemia. The template for TCR beta VDJ and CDR3 sequence profiling was genomic DNA. TCRdb called the reads again in MiXCR, with one record for every CDR3 protein. The sample lists 150,000 to 200,000 distinct CDR3 sequences, about two thirds seen once, with 45% to 60% in the top ten. Individuals selected for sequencing had exhibited CD8+CD57+ cell expansion on flow cytometry. Sequencing input: sorted CD4+, CD8+, or CD8+CD57+ T cells (not recorded which) from PBMCs. Receptors were obtained from a human donor with aplastic anemia.

To note about this clonotype: One end of the junction does not line up with germline, which may come from a read error. This chain uses TRBV20-1 with TRBJ1-2; tentatively, D is TRBD1 (5 bases). There are 13 residues in the CDR3. The germline gives CDR1 DFQATT, CDR2 SNEGSKA (reference sequence). CDR3 amino acids: CGARDPWGSGYTF. CDR3 DNA sequence: TGCGGTGCTAGAGATCCATGGGGCTCTGGCTACACCTTC.

On this clonotype: Because it lacks the conserved phenylalanine or tryptophan at the end, this CDR3 is likely a read error. The chain couples TRBV24-1 to TRBJ2-1; no clear D. Germline V CDR1 and CDR2: KGHDR, SFDVKD. The V end was cut by 4 bases, the J end by 2 bases, with 5 bases between. This CDR3 comprises 13 residues. The CDR3 nucleotides read TGTGCCACCAGTGAGGGCCCCTACAATGAGCAGTTCAGA. It specifies CATSEGPYNEQFR.

Note on this clonotype: A much larger clone differs from this one at a single base, so this may be a read error. The rearrangement joins TRBV11-2 to TRBJ2-5; D gene unclear. Per the germline V gene, CDR1 is SGHAT and CDR2 is FQNNGV. The CDR3 length is 11 residues. This chain's CDR3 is CASSLGEAQYF. The CDR3 nucleotides read TGTGCCAGCAGCTTAGGAGAGGCCCAGTACTTC. Full variable domain (remainder filled in from reference TRBV11-2 and TRBJ2-5): EAGVAQSPRYKIIEKRQSVAFWCNPISGHATLYWYQQILGQGPKLLIQFQNNGVVDDSQLPKDRFSAERLKGVDSTLKIQPAKLEDSAVYLCASSLGEAQYFGPGTRLLVL.

The V gene is TRBV20-1, the J gene TRBJ2-7; 8 bases line up with TRBD2. The CDR3 sequence is 13 residues long. V gave up 3 bases and J gave up 1 base; unmatched junction bases: 2. CDR1 DFQATT and CDR2 SNEGSKA come from the germline V gene (reference sequence). DNA for the CDR3: TGCAGTGCTAGCGGGGGGGAATCCTACGAGCAGTACTTC. This codes for CSASGGESYEQYF.

The V call is TRBV2, the J call TRBJ2-7; 9 bases agree with TRBD1. CDR1 and CDR2 from the germline V gene are SNHLY and FYNNEI. V lost 6 bases to trimming and J lost 6 bases; unmatched junction nucleotides: 9. The CDR3 covers 14 residues. The CDR3, as DNA: TGTGCCAGCAGGCAAACAGGGGGCAGGCTCGAGCAGTACTTC. Its translation: CASRQTGGRLEQYF.

The chain joins TRBV5-1 to TRBJ1-2, with 7 positions matching TRBD1. Germline CDR1 is SGHRS and CDR2 is YFSETQ. CDR3 length equals 14 residues. J lost 6 bases, V lost 0 bases, and 5 bases had no gene match. CDR3 in amino acids: CASSLEGQGDGYTF. The DNA for the CDR3 is TGCGCCAGCAGCTTGGAAGGGCAGGGGGATGGCTACACCTTC.

The chain joins TRBV24-1 to TRBJ2-2, with D possibly being TRBD2 (6 bases). V dropped 4 bases and J dropped 5 bases, with 10 bases sitting between them. CDR1 KGHDR and CDR2 SFDVKD come from the germline V gene. The CDR3 length is 14 residues. This chain's CDR3 is CATSDSGDTGELFF. CDR3 nucleotide sequence: TGTGCCACCAGTGACTCGGGAGATACCGGGGAGCTGTTTTTT.

This clonotype occurred once. The V call is TRBV7-2, the J call TRBJ2-7; 10 positions match TRBD1. The ends lost 6 bases at V and 5 bases at J; junction bases unmatched: 10. This CDR3 has 15 amino acids. Germline V gene lookup returns CDR1 SGHTA and CDR2 FQGNSA. The CDR3 DNA reads TGTGCCAGCAGTCCGGAGACAGGGGGCCGACACGAGCAGTACTTC. Translating it yields CASSPETGGRHEQYF.

The chain employs TRBV2 and TRBJ2-1; 10 bases are shared with TRBD2. V lost 7 bases, J lost 0 bases, and 6 bases stayed unmatched. The CDR3 has 16 residues. Germline V gene lookup returns CDR1 SNHLY and CDR2 FYNNEI. CDR3 in DNA: TGTGCCAGCACCTGGACTAGCGGCCACTCCTACAATGAGCAGTTCTTC. Translation gives CASTWTSGHSYNEQFF.

This rearrangement joins TRBV10-3 to TRBJ2-1; no clear D gene. The germline V gene encodes CDR1 ENHRY and CDR2 SYGVKD. The CDR3 has 13 residues. V gave up 2 bases and J gave up 7 bases, with 9 bases separating them. The CDR3 bases are TGTGCCATCAGTGAGGACTTTGAGAATGAGCAGTTCTTC. Its translation is CAISEDFENEQFF.

The gene calls are TRBV2 and TRBJ2-5; 13 bases map to TRBD2. Germline V gives CDR1 SNHLY, CDR2 FYNNEI. This CDR3 region has 15 residues. The V gene end was trimmed by 4 bases and the J gene end by 5 bases; junction bases not matched to a gene: 4. The CDR3 sequence is CASSGTSGSGETQYF. The CDR3 DNA sequence: TGTGCCAGCAGTGGGACTAGCGGGAGCGGCGAGACCCAGTACTTC.

The chain combines TRBV2 with TRBJ2-6; 7 bases agree with TRBD1. The V gene's germline CDR1 is SNHLY and CDR2 FYNNEI. The CDR3 contains 18 residues. V lost 4 bases and J lost 3; bases outside the gene matches: 12. This CDR3 is CASSVYTGDISGANVLTF. CDR3 nucleotides: TGTGCCAGCAGTGTCTACACAGGGGATATAAGTGGGGCCAACGTCCTGACTTTC. The full variable domain, its missing parts supplied by reference TRBV2 and TRBJ2-6, is EPEVTQTPSHQVTQMGQEVILRCVPISNHLYFYWYRQILGQKVEFLVSFYNNEISEKSEIFDDQFSVERPDGSNFTLKIRSTKLEDSAMYFCASSVYTGDISGANVLTFGAGSRLTVL.

The J gene is TRBJ2-5, the V gene TRBV19; no clear D. The CDR3 has 15 residues. Germline CDR1 reads LNHDA; CDR2 reads SQIVND (reference sequence). V dropped 4 bases and J dropped 1 base, with 13 bases sitting between them. The CDR3 is CASSTRDNLQETQYF. The CDR3 DNA is TGTGCCAGTAGTACTCGCGACAACCTCCAAGAGACCCAGTACTTC.

The V call is TRBV2, the J call TRBJ1-6; possibly TRBD1 for D (5 bases). The germline V gene has CDR1 SNHLY and CDR2 FYNNEI. The germline V and J ends were trimmed by 4 bases and 13 bases, with 14 bases remaining between them. There are 13 residues in the CDR3. The CDR3 loop is CASSGGIGQPLHF. CDR3 nucleotide sequence: TGTGCCAGCAGTGGGGGGATCGGTCAGCCCCTCCACTTT.

This chain joins TRBV12-3 or TRBV12-4 and TRBJ1-6, with D unclear. The V and J ends lost 5 bases and 10 bases respectively, with 18 bases between them. The CDR3 length is 15 residues. CDR3 bases: TGTGCCAGCAGTCCCACTCTTACGGGCGGCTCACCCCTCCACTTT. Translation gives CASSPTLTGGSPLHF.

The rearrangement uses TRBV7-6 and TRBJ2-2; no firm D call. From germline, CDR1 is SGHVS and CDR2 FNYEAQ. This CDR3 spans 15 amino acids. Trimming took 3 bases from V and 6 from J, leaving 14 bases between them. CDR3 sequence reads: CASSLAGYRAGELFF. The CDR3 DNA sequence: TGTGCCAGCAGCTTGGCAGGATACAGAGCCGGGGAGCTGTTTTTT.

The rearrangement joins TRBV7-2 to TRBJ1-6; D is possibly TRBD1 (6 bases). Germline V gene data show CDR1 as SGHTA and CDR2 as FQGNSA. The CDR3 runs 14 residues. V gave up 4 bases and J gave up 8 bases, with 12 bases separating them. This CDR3 is CASSSGVGDSPLHF. CDR3 bases: TGTGCCAGCAGCTCAGGGGTTGGTGATTCACCCCTCCACTTT. The full variable domain, completed using reference TRBV7-2 and TRBJ1-6, is GAGVSQSPSNKVTEKGKDVELRCDPISGHTALYWYRQSLGQGLEFLIYFQGNSAPDKSGLPSDRFSAERTGGSVSTLTIQRTQQEDSAVYLCASSSGVGDSPLHFGNGTRLTVT.

This chain links TRBV2 with TRBJ1-6; D gene ambiguous. This CDR3 comprises 14 residues. V was cut by 9 bases and J by 6 bases, with 15 bases left in between. Germline V gene lookup returns CDR1 SNHLY and CDR2 FYNNEI. CDR3 residues: CARRPDTGNSPLHF. The CDR3 region has the DNA TGTGCCAGAAGACCCGACACGGGTAATTCACCCCTCCACTTT.

V gene TRBV5-4 combines with J gene TRBJ2-5; D unresolved. With 4 bases removed from V and 3 bases from J, the gap between germline ends came to 7 bases. The germline CDR1 and CDR2 sequences are SGHNT and YYREEE (reference sequence). The CDR3 is 12 residues long. DNA of the CDR3: TGTGCCAGCAGCCTCAACAAAGAGACCCAGTACTTC. It yields the protein CASSLNKETQYF. Full variable domain (remainder filled in from reference TRBV5-4 and TRBJ2-5): ETGVTQSPTHLIKTRGQQVTLRCSSQSGHNTVSWYQQALGQGPQFIFQYYREEENGRGNFPPRFSGLQFPNYSSELNVNALELDDSALYLCASSLNKETQYFGPGTRLLVL.

The chain joins TRBV29-1 to TRBJ1-2, with D perhaps TRBD1 (6 bases). The CDR3 has 14 amino acids. CDR1 SQVTM and CDR2 ANQGSEA come from the germline V gene. V lost 4 bases, J lost 3 bases, and 15 bases lay in between. For the CDR3, the DNA is TGCAGCGTTGTATGGTGGGGGCTAGACTATGGCTACACCTTC. Its translation is CSVVWWGLDYGYTF.

With respect to this clonotype: The junction and the germline gene differ at one end; a read error may be behind it. The chain recombines TRBV7-7 with TRBJ2-5, with D possibly being TRBD1 or TRBD2 (5 bases each). The CDR3 contains 15 residues. The germline V gene has CDR1 SSHAT and CDR2 FNYEAQ (reference sequence). CDR3 DNA sequence: TGTGCTAGCAGCTTAGATCAGGGAAGCGGAGAGACCCAGTACTTC. This translates into CASSLDQGSGETQYF.

For this clonotype: Its ends do not fully match the called genes, so a read error is possible. The chain carries TRBV19 and TRBJ2-7; D not certain. The CDR3 totals 15 residues. Looked up from germline, CDR1 is LNHDA and CDR2 is SQIVND (reference sequence). CDR3 coding DNA: TGTGCCAGTAGTCTTCGGACCGCCTTCTACGAGCAGTACAACTTC. Residues: CASSLRTAFYEQYNF.

This clonotype was recorded only once. The chain combines TRBV7-2 with TRBJ1-2; tentative D call: TRBD1 (5 bases). Germline V gene sequence: CDR1 SGHTA, CDR2 FQGNSA. V shed 5 bases and J shed 8 bases, with 15 bases lying between them. CDR3 size: 13 residues. For the CDR3, the DNA is TGTGCCAGCAGCCTCTCAGGGTCGTGGGGCTACACCTTC. This translates into CASSLSGSWGYTF.

Comments on this clonotype: This clone may be a read error of a much larger clone one base away. J is TRBJ2-3 and V is TRBV6-4, with D maybe TRBD2 (7 bases). CDR1 is MRHNA, CDR2 SNTAGT, per germline. V lost 4 bases and J lost 4, with 15 bases in between. The CDR3 loop spans 15 amino acids. The CDR3 nucleotides read TGTGCCAGCAGTGCAGCCAGCGGGACATCAGATACGCAGTATTTT. Translation: CASSAASGTSDTQYF.

This clonotype was counted a few times. The chain carries TRBV5-6 and TRBJ1-2, with unresolved D. The germline CDR1 and CDR2 sequences are SGHDT and YYEEEE. The V and J ends lost 1 base and 1 base respectively, with 5 bases between them. CDR3 size: 13 residues. CDR3 sequence (DNA): TGTGCCAGCAGCTTGTACGGTAACTATGGCTACACCTTC. Amino acid sequence: CASSLYGNYGYTF.

There are a few counts of this clonotype. The V call is TRBV5-4, the J call TRBJ2-5; D is perhaps TRBD1 (5 bases). Looked up from germline, CDR1 is SGHNT and CDR2 is YYREEE (reference sequence). Between the trimmed V and J ends, which lost 2 bases and 3 bases, there was a span of 14 bases. The CDR3 is 15 amino acids. The CDR3 DNA sequence: TGTGCCAGCAGCTTAACGTCGACGGACAAAGAGACCCAGTACTTC. It specifies CASSLTSTDKETQYF.